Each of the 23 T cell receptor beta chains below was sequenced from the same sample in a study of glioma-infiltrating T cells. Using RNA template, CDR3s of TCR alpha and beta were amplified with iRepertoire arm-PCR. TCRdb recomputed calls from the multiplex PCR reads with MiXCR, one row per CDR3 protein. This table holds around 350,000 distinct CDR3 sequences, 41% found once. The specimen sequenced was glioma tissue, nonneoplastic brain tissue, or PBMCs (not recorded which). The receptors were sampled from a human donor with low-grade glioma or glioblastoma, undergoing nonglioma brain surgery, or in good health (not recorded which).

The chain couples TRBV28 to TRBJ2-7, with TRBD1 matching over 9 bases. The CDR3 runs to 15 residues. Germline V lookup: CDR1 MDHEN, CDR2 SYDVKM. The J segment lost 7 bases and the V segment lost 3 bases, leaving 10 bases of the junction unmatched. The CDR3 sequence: CASSFLRTGVEEQYF. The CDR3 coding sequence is TGTGCCAGCAGTTTCCTGAGGACAGGGGTGGAGGAGCAGTACTTC.

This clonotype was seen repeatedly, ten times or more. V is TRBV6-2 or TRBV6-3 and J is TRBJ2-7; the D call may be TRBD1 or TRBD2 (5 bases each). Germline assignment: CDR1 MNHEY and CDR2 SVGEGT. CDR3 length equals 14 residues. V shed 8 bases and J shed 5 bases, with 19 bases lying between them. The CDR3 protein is CASGAEGPRDEQYF. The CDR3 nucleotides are TGTGCCAGCGGCGCCGAGGGACCAAGGGACGAGCAGTACTTC.

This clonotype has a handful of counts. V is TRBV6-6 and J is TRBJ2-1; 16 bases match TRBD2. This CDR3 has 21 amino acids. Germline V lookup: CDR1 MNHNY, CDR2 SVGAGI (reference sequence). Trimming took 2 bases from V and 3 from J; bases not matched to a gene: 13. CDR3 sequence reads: CASSYPTGTSGRARGYNEQFF. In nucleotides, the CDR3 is TGTGCCAGCAGTTACCCCACCGGGACTAGCGGGAGGGCCCGGGGCTACAATGAGCAGTTCTTC.

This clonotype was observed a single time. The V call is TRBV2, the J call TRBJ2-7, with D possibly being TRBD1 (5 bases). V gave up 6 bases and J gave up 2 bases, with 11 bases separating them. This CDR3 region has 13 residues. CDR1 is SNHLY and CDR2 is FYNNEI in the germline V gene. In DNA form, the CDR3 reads TGTGCCAGCAGAGAGACAGTTACCTACGAGCAGTACTTC. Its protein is CASRETVTYEQYF.

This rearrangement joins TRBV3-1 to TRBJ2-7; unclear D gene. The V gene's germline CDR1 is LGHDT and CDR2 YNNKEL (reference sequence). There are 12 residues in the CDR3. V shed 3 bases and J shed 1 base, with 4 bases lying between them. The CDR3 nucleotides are TGTGCCAGCAGCCAGGCTTCCTACGAGCAGTACTTC. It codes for CASSQASYEQYF.

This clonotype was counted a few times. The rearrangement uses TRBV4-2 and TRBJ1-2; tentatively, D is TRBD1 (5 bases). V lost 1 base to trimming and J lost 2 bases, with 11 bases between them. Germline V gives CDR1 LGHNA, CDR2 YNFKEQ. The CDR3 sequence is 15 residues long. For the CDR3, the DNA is TGTGCCAGCAGCCAAGTCGGGGGAGACAACTATGGCTACACCTTC. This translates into CASSQVGGDNYGYTF.

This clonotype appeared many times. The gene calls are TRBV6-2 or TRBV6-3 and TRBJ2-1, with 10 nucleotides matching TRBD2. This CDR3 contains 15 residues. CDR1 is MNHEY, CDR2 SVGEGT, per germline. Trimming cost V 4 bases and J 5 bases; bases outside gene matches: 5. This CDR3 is CASSSGTSENNEQFF. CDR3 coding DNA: TGTGCCAGCAGTTCCGGGACTAGCGAAAACAATGAGCAGTTCTTC.

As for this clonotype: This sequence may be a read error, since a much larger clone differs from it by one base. This CDR3 reads CSASSIDRVVYTF. CDR3 coding DNA: TGCAGTGCTTCCTCAATTGACAGGGTTGTCTACACCTTC. This chain links TRBV20-1 with TRBJ1-2; 7 nucleotides align to TRBD1. The CDR3 is made up of 13 amino acids. Germline CDR1 reads DFQATT; CDR2 reads SNEGSKA (reference sequence). Trimming cost V 5 bases and J 10 bases; bases outside gene matches: 13.

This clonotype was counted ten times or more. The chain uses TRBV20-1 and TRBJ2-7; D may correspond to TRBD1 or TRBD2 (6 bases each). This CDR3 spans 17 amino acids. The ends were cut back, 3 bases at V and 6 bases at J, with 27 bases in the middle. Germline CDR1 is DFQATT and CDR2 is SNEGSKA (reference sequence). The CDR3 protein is CSASGGLRTLPRTEQYF. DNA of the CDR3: TGCAGTGCTAGCGGGGGCCTCAGAACACTTCCTAGGACCGAGCAGTACTTC.

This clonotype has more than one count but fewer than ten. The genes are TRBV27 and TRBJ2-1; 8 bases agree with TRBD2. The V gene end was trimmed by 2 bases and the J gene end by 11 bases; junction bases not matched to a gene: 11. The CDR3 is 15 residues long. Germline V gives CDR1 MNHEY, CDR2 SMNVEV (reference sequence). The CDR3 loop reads CASSLGTRGRNKQFF. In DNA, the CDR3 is TGTGCCAGCAGTTTAGGGACTAGAGGCCGTAATAAGCAGTTCTTC.

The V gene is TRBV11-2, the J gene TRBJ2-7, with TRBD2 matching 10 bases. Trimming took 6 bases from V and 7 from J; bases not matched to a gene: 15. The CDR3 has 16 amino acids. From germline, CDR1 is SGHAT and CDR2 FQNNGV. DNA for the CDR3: TGTGCCAGCAGTCCTCTAGCGGGAGTTTCGTACAATGAGCAGTACTTC. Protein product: CASSPLAGVSYNEQYF.

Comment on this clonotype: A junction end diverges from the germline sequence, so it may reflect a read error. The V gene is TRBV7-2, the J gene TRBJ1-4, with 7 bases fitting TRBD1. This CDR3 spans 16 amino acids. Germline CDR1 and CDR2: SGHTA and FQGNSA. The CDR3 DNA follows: TGTGCCAGCAGCTTAGCGCTGGGACAGACTAATGAAAAACTGTCTTTT. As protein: CASSLALGQTNEKLSF.

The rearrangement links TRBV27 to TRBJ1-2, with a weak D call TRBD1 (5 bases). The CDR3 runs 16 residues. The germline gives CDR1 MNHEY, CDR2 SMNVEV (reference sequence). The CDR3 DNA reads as TGTGTTAGCAGTTTAAACTTCCGGACGGGGCACTATGGCTACACCTTC. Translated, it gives CVSSLNFRTGHYGYTF.

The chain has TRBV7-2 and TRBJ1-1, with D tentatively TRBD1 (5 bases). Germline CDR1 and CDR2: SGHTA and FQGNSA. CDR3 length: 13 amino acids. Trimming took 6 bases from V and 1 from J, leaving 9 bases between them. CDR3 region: CASRGRGNTEAFF. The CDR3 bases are TGTGCCAGCAGAGGGAGGGGGAACACTGAAGCTTTCTTT.

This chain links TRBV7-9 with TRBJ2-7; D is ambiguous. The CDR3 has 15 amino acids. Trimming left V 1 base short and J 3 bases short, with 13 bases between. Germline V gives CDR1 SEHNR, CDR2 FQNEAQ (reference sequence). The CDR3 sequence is CASSLGPGSHYEQYF. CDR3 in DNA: TGTGCCAGCAGCTTAGGTCCAGGTTCGCACTACGAGCAGTACTTC.

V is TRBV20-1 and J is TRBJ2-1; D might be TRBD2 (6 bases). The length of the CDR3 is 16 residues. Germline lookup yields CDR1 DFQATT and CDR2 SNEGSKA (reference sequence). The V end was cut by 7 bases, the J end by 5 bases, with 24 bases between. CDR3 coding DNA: TGCAGTGACGACCCCCTTGGACTACCCGACGACAATGAGCAGTTCTTC. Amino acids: CSDDPLGLPDDNEQFF.

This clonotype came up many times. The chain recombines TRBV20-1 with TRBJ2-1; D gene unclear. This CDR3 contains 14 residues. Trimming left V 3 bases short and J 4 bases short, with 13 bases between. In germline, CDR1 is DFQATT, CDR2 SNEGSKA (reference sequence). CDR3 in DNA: TGCAGTGCTAGCCCCAGAAGACTTTACAATGAGCAGTTCTTC. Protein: CSASPRRLYNEQFF.

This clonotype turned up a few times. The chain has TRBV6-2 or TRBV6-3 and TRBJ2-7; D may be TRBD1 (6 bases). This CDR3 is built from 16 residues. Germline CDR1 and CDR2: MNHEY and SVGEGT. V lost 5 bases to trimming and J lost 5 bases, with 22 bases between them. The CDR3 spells CASSQDPGHLSNEQYF. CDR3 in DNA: TGTGCCAGCAGTCAGGACCCGGGACACCTTAGTAACGAGCAGTACTTC.

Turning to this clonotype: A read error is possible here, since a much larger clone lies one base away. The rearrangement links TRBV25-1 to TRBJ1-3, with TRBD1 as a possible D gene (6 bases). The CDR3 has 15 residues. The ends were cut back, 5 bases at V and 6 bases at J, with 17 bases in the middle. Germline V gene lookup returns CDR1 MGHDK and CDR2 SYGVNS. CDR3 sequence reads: CASSSPQDSENTIYF. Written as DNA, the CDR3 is TGTGCCAGCAGTTCCCCCCAGGACAGCGAAAACACCATATATTTT.

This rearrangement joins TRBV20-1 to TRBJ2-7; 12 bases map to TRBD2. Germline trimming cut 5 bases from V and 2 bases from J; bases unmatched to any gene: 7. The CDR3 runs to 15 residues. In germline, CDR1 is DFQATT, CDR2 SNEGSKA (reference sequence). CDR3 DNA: TGCAGTGCTCCACGACTAGCGGGAGCTCCCTACGAGCAGTACTTC. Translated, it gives CSAPRLAGAPYEQYF.

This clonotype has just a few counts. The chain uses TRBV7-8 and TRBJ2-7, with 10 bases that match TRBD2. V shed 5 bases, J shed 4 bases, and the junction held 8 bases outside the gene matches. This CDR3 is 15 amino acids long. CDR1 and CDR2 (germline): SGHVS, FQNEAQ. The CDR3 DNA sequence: TGTGCCAGCAGCCTTTTAGCGGGAGGAGAGTACGAGCAGTACTTC. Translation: CASSLLAGGEYEQYF.

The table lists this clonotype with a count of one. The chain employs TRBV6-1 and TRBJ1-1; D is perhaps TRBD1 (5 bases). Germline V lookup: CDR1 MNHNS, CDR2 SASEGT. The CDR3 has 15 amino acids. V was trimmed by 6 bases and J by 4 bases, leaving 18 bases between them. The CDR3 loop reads CASSPALAGSTEAFF. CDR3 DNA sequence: TGTGCCAGCAGCCCCGCCCTGGCAGGGTCCACTGAAGCTTTCTTT.

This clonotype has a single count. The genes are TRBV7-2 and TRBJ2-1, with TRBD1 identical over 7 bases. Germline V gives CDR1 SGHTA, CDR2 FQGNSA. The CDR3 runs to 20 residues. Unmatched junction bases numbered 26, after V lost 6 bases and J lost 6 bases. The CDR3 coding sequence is TGTGCCAGCAGTTATGGGCTGGGACAGCACCTAAACAGGATCCGCAATGAGCAGTTCTTC. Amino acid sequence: CASSYGLGQHLNRIRNEQFF. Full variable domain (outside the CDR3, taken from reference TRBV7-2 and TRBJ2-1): GAGVSQSPSNKVTEKGKDVELRCDPISGHTALYWYRQSLGQGLEFLIYFQGNSAPDKSGLPSDRFSAERTGGSVSTLTIQRTQQEDSAVYLCASSYGLGQHLNRIRNEQFFGPGTRLTVL.